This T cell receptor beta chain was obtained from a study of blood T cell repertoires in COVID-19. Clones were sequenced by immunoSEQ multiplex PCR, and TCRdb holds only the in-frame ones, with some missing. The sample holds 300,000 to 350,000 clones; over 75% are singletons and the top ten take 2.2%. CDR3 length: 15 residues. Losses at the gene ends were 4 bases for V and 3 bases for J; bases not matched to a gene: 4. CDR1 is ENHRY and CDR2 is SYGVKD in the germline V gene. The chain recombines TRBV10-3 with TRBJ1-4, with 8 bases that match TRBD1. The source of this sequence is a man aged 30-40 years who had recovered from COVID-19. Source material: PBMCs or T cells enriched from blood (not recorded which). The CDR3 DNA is TGTGCCATCAGTGCCAGGACAGGGTCTAATGAAAAACTGTTTTTT. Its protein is CAISARTGSNEKLFF.